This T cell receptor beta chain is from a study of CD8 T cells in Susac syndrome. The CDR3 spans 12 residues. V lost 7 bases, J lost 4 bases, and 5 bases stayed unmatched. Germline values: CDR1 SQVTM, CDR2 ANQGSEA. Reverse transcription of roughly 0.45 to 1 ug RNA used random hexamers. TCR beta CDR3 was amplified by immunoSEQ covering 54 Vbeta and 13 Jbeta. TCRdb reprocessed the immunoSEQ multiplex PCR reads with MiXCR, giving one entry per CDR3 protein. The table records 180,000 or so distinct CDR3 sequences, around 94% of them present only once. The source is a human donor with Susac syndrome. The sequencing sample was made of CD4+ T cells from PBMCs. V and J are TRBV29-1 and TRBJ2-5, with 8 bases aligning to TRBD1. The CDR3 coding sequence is TGCAGCGGTACCGGGACAGGAGAGACCCAGTACTTC. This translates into CSGTGTGETQYF.